This T cell receptor (beta chain) was sequenced in a study of T cells in Graves' hyperthyroidism and ophthalmopathy. General study findings and limits: In validation, the model predicted ophthalmopathy. These predictions came a median about 6.5 months before onset.

Patients with uncontrolled infections, other autoimmune diseases, pregnancy or lactation were excluded. About 10 ml fresh peripheral blood yielded the PBMCs. Template material for amplifying TCR beta CDR3 regions consisted of RNA transcripts. An initial round of RT-PCR targeting the TCR CDR3 relied on the HTBI primer set. TCRdb passed the multiplex PCR reads through MiXCR, listing each CDR3 protein once. The sample lists roughly 180,000 distinct CDR3 sequences, 9.4% occurring once. Germline V CDR1 and CDR2: LNHDA, SQIVND (reference sequence). The V and J ends lost 8 bases and 2 bases respectively, with 10 bases between them. The CDR3 is 12 amino acids. Comment on this clonotype: Its antigen is still unknown.

The chain combines TRBV19 with TRBJ2-7; D remains unclear. Sequenced: blood. This TCR was recovered from a woman between 18 and 29 years old with Graves' hyperthyroidism that later progressed to Graves' ophthalmopathy. The CDR3 sequence is CASATGPYEQYF. The CDR3 nucleotides read TGTGCCAGTGCCACGGGCCCCTACGAGCAGTACTTC.